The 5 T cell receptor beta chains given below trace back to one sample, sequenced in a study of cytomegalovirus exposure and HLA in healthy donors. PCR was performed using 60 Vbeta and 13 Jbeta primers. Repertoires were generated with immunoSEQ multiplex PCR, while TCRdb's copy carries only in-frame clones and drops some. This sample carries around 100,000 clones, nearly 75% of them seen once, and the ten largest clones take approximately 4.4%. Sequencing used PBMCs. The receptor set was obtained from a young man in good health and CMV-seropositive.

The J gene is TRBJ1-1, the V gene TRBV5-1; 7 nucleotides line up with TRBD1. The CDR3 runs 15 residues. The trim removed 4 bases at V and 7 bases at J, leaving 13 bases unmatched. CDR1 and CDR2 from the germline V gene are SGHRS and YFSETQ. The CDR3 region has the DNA TGCGCCAGCAGCCTTTTATGGGACAGCTCCCTTGAAGCTTTCTTT. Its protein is CASSLLWDSSLEAFF.

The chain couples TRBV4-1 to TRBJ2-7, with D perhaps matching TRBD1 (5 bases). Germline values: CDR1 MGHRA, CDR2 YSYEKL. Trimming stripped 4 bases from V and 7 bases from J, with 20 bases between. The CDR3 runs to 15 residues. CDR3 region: CASSLQSSRVGEQYF. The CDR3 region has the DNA TGCGCCAGCAGCCTACAAAGTTCCAGGGTAGGAGAGCAGTACTTC.

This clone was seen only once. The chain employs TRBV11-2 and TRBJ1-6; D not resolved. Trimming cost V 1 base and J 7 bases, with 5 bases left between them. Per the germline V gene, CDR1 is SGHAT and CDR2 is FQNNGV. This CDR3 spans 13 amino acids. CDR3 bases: TGTGCCAGCAGCTTAGTGGCCAATTCACCCCTCCACTTT. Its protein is CASSLVANSPLHF.

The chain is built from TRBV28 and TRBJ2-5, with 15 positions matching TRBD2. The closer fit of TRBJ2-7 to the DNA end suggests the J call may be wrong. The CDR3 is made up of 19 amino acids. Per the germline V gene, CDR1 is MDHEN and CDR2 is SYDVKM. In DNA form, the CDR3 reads TGTGCCAGCAGTTCCCCGGGCGGACTAGCGGGGGGGCCGCCCTACGAGCAGTACTTC. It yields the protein CASSSPGGLAGGPPYEQYF.

The CDR3, as DNA: TGCAGCGTTGAAGAGGACGGGGAAGGCAATCAGCCCCAGCATTTT. Its translation: CSVEEDGEGNQPQHF. The chain recombines TRBV29-1 with TRBJ1-5; D is unresolved. Trimming took 0 bases from V and 2 from J, leaving 11 bases between them. This CDR3 is 15 amino acids long. Germline CDR1 reads SQVTM; CDR2 reads ANQGSEA.